The entry that follows covers one T cell receptor beta chain sequence. Its antigen remains unidentified. The data were obtained in a study of cytomegalovirus exposure and HLA in healthy donors. About the research overall: Earlier, fewer than 140 million unique TCR beta sequences were recovered from approximately 200 million T cells by an analysis.

This CDR3 comprises 14 residues. The V gene lost 1 base and the J gene lost 4 bases, with 7 bases spanning the gap. CDR1 SGHDN and CDR2 FVKESK come from the germline V gene. The PCR had 60 Vbeta and 13 Jbeta primers. Libraries were prepared by immunoSEQ multiplex PCR; TCRdb keeps only in-frame clonotypes and omits some of them. The sample has 120,000 or so clones, 60% to 85% seen once. Regarding the study as a whole: Among TCR beta chains of equal frequency, HLA-associated ones were more clonally expanded in a later analysis.

The V call is TRBV14, the J call TRBJ2-2; no definite D call. The sample taken for sequencing was PBMCs. This receptor was obtained from a woman in her sixties or seventies in good health and CMV-seropositive. Written as DNA, the CDR3 is TGTGCCAGCAGCCAAGTTCTATCCACCGGGGAGCTGTTTTTT. Translated, it gives CASSQVLSTGELFF.